The rows below give T cell receptor beta chains drawn from one sample of a study of T cells in Graves' hyperthyroidism and ophthalmopathy. From the multiplex PCR reads, TCRdb called clonotypes with MiXCR, one entry per CDR3 protein. The sample lists more than 350,000 distinct CDR3 sequences, over 12% occurring once. Sequencing used blood. These TCRs come from a woman aged 60-70 years with Graves' ophthalmopathy. CDR3s include the opening cysteine and the closing phenylalanine or tryptophan. The D gene is left open where the match is weak. Size is stated for part of the rows, as once, few or many counts, or as a class when the clone is expanded.

D: TRBD2; J: TRBJ2-1; V: TRBV27; size: many; DNA: TGTGCCAGCAGCCCGGGCAGCGGGAGTTATTTGGGTGAGCAGTTCTTC; CDR3: CASSPGSGSYLGEQFF
D: TRBD2; J: TRBJ2-5; V: TRBV3-1; size: NA; DNA: TGTGCCAGCAGCCTTCGTGGCGGGAGGGCCGCGGAGACCCAGTACTTC; CDR3: CASSLRGGRAAETQYF
D: NA; J: TRBJ2-5; V: TRBV20-1; size: NA; DNA: TGCAGTGCTAGTGCCTCCCAAGAGACCCAGTACTTC; CDR3: CSASASQETQYF
D: TRBD1; J: TRBJ1-1; V: TRBV6-5; size: few; DNA: TGTGCCAGCAGTTACTATTACAGGGGACCAAACACTGAAGCTTTCTTT; CDR3: CASSYYYRGPNTEAFF
D: NA; J: TRBJ2-7; V: TRBV11-2; size: many; DNA: TGTGCCAGCAGCTTAGATACGGCAGGAACCTACGAGCAGTACTTC; CDR3: CASSLDTAGTYEQYF
D: NA; J: TRBJ1-6; V: TRBV6-1; size: many; DNA: TGTGCCAGCAGCCCCGGGACACCAATCTATAATTCACCCCTCCACTTT; CDR3: CASSPGTPIYNSPLHF
D: TRBD2; J: TRBJ2-7; V: TRBV7-9; size: NA; DNA: TGTGCCAGCAGACAGACTAGCGGGAACTACGAGCAGTACTTC; CDR3: CASRQTSGNYEQYF
D: TRBD2; J: TRBJ2-2; V: TRBV29-1; size: few; DNA: TGCAGCGTTGGGGGGACTAGCGGGAGGCCTACCGGGGAGCTGTTTTTT; CDR3: CSVGGTSGRPTGELFF
D: NA; J: TRBJ2-4; V: TRBV15; size: few; DNA: TGTGCCACCAGCAGACCGTCAAGTAACAGGGAAACCAAAAACATTCAGTACTTC; CDR3: CATSRPSSNRETKNIQYF
D: NA; J: TRBJ1-4; V: TRBV15; size: NA; DNA: TGTGCCACCAGCAGAGATCAGGGGACTCGGGAAAAACTGTTTTTT; CDR3: CATSRDQGTREKLFF
D: NA; J: TRBJ1-5; V: TRBV2; size: few; DNA: TGTGCCAGCAGCCCGGGAGAGGGATATAGCAATCAGCCCCAGCATTTT; CDR3: CASSPGEGYSNQPQHF
D: NA; J: TRBJ1-5; V: TRBV7-9; size: many; DNA: TGTGCCAGCAGCTTAGGAATGAAGCCCCAGCATTTT; CDR3: CASSLGMKPQHF
D: NA; J: TRBJ2-1; V: TRBV18; size: few; DNA: TGTGCCAGCTCACTTAGGACTCGCGATGAGCAGTTCTTC; CDR3: CASSLRTRDEQFF
D: NA; J: TRBJ2-1; V: TRBV24-1; size: NA; DNA: TGTGCCACCGGGGGGAAGACGGGAAATGAGCAGTTCTTC; CDR3: CATGGKTGNEQFF
D: TRBD2; J: TRBJ2-7; V: TRBV11-2; size: NA; DNA: TGTGCCAGCAGCTTAGATCGACTAGCGGGAGTGGAAGAGCAGTACTTC; CDR3: CASSLDRLAGVEEQYF
D: TRBD1; J: TRBJ1-4; V: TRBV3-1; size: many; DNA: TGTGCCAGCAGCCTCGTCGGGACAGAAAATGAAAAACTGTTTTTT; CDR3: CASSLVGTENEKLFF
D: NA; J: TRBJ1-2; V: TRBV24-1; size: NA; DNA: TGTGCCACCAGTGATCAAGACAGGCCAGGTTGGGAGGGCTACACCTTC; CDR3: CATSDQDRPGWEGYTF
D: NA; J: TRBJ2-2; V: TRBV12-5; size: NA; DNA: TGTGCTAGTGGTTTGCTTGTGGGGAACACCGGGGAGCTGTTTTTT; CDR3: CASGLLVGNTGELFF
D: NA; J: TRBJ2-3; V: TRBV7-8; size: many; DNA: TGTGCCAGCAGCTTAGCGAGCGCAGATACGCAGTATTTT; CDR3: CASSLASADTQYF
D: NA; J: TRBJ1-3; V: TRBV4-2; size: NA; DNA: TGTGCCAGCAGCCAAGTAGGCGGGCTCTCTGGAAACACCATATATTTT; CDR3: CASSQVGGLSGNTIYF
D: TRBD1; J: TRBJ2-5; V: TRBV29-1; size: NA; DNA: TGCAGCGTTGACACCGGGACAGGGAGAGAGGCCCAGTACTTC; CDR3: CSVDTGTGREAQYF
D: NA; J: TRBJ2-1; V: TRBV4-1; size: NA; DNA: TGCGCCAGCAGCCAAGAGGGCACGACCTACAATGAGCAGTTCTTC; CDR3: CASSQEGTTYNEQFF
D: NA; J: TRBJ2-7; V: TRBV28; size: many; DNA: TGTGCCAGCACGAGGCAAGAGCCCTACGAGCAGTACTTC; CDR3: CASTRQEPYEQYF
D: NA; J: TRBJ2-7; V: TRBV12-3/TRBV12-4; size: many; DNA: TGTGCCAGCAGTTTTGGGGTCCCCTACGAGCAGTACTTC; CDR3: CASSFGVPYEQYF
D: NA; J: TRBJ2-5; V: TRBV27; size: few; DNA: TGTGCCAGCACTATCCAAGAGACCCAGTACTTC; CDR3: CASTIQETQYF
D: NA; J: TRBJ1-1; V: TRBV12-3/TRBV12-4; size: many; DNA: TGTGCCAGCAGTTATATTTGGACAGATTTGAACACTGAAGCTTTCTTT; CDR3: CASSYIWTDLNTEAFF
D: NA; J: TRBJ2-7; V: TRBV4-1; size: NA; DNA: TGCGCCAGCAGCCAAGATTTTACGTTGGGGCACTACGAGCAGTACTTC; CDR3: CASSQDFTLGHYEQYF